Described below is a single T cell receptor beta chain sequence and its context. Its target is not known. Trimming took 8 bases from V and 1 from J, leaving 2 bases between them. Germline V gene sequence: CDR1 MNHNY, CDR2 SVGAGI (reference sequence). The CDR3 contains 11 residues. This sample stems from a study of OX40 agonist ivuxolimab in advanced cancers. Study-wide background: Ivuxolimab, an agonist antibody against OX40 (CD134), was given to patients. The patients received ivuxolimab by intravenous route every 2 weeks at 0.01 to 10 mg/kg. Cancers in dose escalation were hepatocellular, melanoma, renal cell and head and neck.

Sequencing used immunoSEQ multiplex PCR; TCRdb keeps in-frame clones, though not all of them. This sample yields tens of thousands of clones, of which around four fifths are seen a single time; roughly 2.1% belongs to the top ten. Whole-study findings and limits: Clonal expansion from baseline to week 6 occurred in both CD4+ and CD8+ T cells.

The rearrangement uses TRBV6-6 and TRBJ2-2; D is ambiguous. Sample: CD4+ or CD8+ T cells sorted from blood, taken in a trial of the OX40 agonist ivuxolimab. This clonotype was sampled from an adult with an advanced solid tumor such as melanoma, head and neck, liver or kidney cancer. The CDR3 bases are TGTGCCAGCCAGAACACCGGGGAGCTGTTTTTT. Translated, it gives CASQNTGELFF.